The 9 T cell receptor beta chains below come from one sample, sequenced in a study of blood T cell repertoires in COVID-19. Sequencing was performed with immunoSEQ multiplex PCR; in TCRdb, only in-frame clones are kept and a portion is missing. The sample includes 95,000 to 150,000 clones, approximately 85% of them seen just once. Sequences were obtained from peripheral blood. These receptors were obtained from a woman older than 75 with COVID-19, enrolled during active disease.

As to this clone: In the same sample, other DNA sequences code for this CDR3. The rearrangement uses TRBV6-5 and TRBJ2-3; TRBD2 agrees at 8 bases. CDR3 length equals 14 residues. Germline trimming cut 4 bases from V and 3 bases from J; bases unmatched to any gene: 3. CDR1 is MNHEY and CDR2 is SVGAGI in the germline V gene. Here the CDR3 reads CASSSRGRTDTQYF. CDR3 DNA: TGTGCCAGCAGTTCCCGCGGGAGGACAGATACGCAGTATTTT.

The J gene is TRBJ2-1, the V gene TRBV28; possible D gene TRBD2, 6 bases. CDR1 is MDHEN, CDR2 SYDVKM, per germline. V lost 2 bases to trimming and J lost 0 bases, with 8 bases between them. The CDR3 extends over 15 amino acids. The DNA for the CDR3 is TGTGCCAGCAGTTTACGCGGGAACTCCTACAATGAGCAGTTCTTC. This encodes CASSLRGNSYNEQFF.

J is TRBJ1-4 and V is TRBV4-2, with 7 bases fitting TRBD1. The ends lost 0 bases at V and 7 bases at J; junction bases unmatched: 8. This CDR3 is 16 amino acids long. Germline lookup yields CDR1 LGHNA and CDR2 YNFKEQ. CDR3 DNA: TGTGCCAGCAGCCAAGATCCGGGACAGAGAAGTGAAAAACTGTTTTTT. Amino acids: CASSQDPGQRSEKLFF.

The chain joins TRBV18 to TRBJ2-1; no reliable D call. The ends were cut back, 6 bases at V and 10 bases at J, with 13 bases in the middle. The germline CDR1 and CDR2 sequences are KGHSH and LQKENI. The CDR3 extends over 12 amino acids. The CDR3 loop is CASSPTPREQFF. The CDR3 nucleotides read TGTGCCAGCTCCCCTACCCCCCGGGAGCAGTTCTTC.

This rearrangement joins TRBV28 to TRBJ2-7, with D perhaps TRBD1 (5 bases). CDR3 length equals 15 residues. Germline lookup yields CDR1 MDHEN and CDR2 SYDVKM. V lost 5 bases and J 3 bases, leaving 17 bases between the germline ends. CDR3 DNA: TGTGCCAGCAGTCCCCACAGGATTTTAGGCTACGAGCAGTACTTC. It codes for CASSPHRILGYEQYF. Together with reference TRBV28 and TRBJ2-7, the CDR3 gives the full variable domain: DVKVTQSSRYLVKRTGEKVFLECVQDMDHENMFWYRQDPGLGLRLIYFSYDVKMKEKGDIPEGYSVSREKKERFSLILESASTNQTSMYLCASSPHRILGYEQYFGPGTRLTVT.

This chain joins TRBV28 and TRBJ1-2; D not resolved. Trimming pared 3 bases from V and 5 bases from J, leaving 7 bases between. Per the germline V gene, CDR1 is MDHEN and CDR2 is SYDVKM. This CDR3 contains 12 residues. In nucleotides, the CDR3 is TGTGCCAGCAGTTTTCTAAGTTATGGCTACACCTTC. Translation gives CASSFLSYGYTF.

The J gene is TRBJ1-1, the V gene TRBV6-2 or TRBV6-3, with D tentatively TRBD1 (6 bases). V was trimmed by 2 bases and J by 4 bases, leaving 14 bases between them. This CDR3 comprises 15 residues. Germline lookup yields CDR1 MNHEY and CDR2 SVGEGT. This CDR3 is CASSYTTGMVTEAFF. For the CDR3, the DNA is TGTGCCAGCAGTTACACCACAGGGATGGTCACTGAAGCTTTCTTT.

The rearrangement links TRBV2 to TRBJ2-3, with 9 positions matching TRBD2. Losses at the gene ends were 4 bases for V and 1 base for J; bases not matched to a gene: 9. CDR1 is SNHLY, CDR2 FYNNEI, per germline. This CDR3 has 17 amino acids. In DNA form, the CDR3 reads TGTGCCAGCAGTGGGGCGGGAGGGCCACGTGGCACAGATACGCAGTATTTT. It encodes CASSGAGGPRGTDTQYF. The entire variable domain, with the rest obtained from reference TRBV2 and TRBJ2-3, is as follows: EPEVTQTPSHQVTQMGQEVILRCVPISNHLYFYWYRQILGQKVEFLVSFYNNEISEKSEIFDDQFSVERPDGSNFTLKIRSTKLEDSAMYFCASSGAGGPRGTDTQYFGPGTRLTVL.

The chain combines TRBV11-2 with TRBJ2-7, with 15 bases fitting TRBD2. The trim removed 5 bases at V and 2 bases at J, leaving 4 bases unmatched. The CDR3 loop spans 16 amino acids. The germline gives CDR1 SGHAT, CDR2 FQNNGV. CDR3: CASSPRTSGRAYEQYF. As DNA, the CDR3 is TGTGCCAGCAGCCCCCGGACTAGCGGGAGGGCCTACGAGCAGTACTTC.